Listed here is a single TCR beta chain. Germline CDR1 SGHDT, CDR2 YYEEEE. Trimming cost V 2 bases and J 5 bases, with 16 bases left between them. The CDR3 totals 15 residues. The sample originates from a study of blood T cell repertoires in COVID-19. Study details: Some COVID-19 samples were acute and others convalescent; all came from the United States, Italy and Spain. PBMCs, B-cell-depleted T cells, or T cells were the source of the cDNA or gDNA that made up the material.

Recovery meant two consecutive negative NP/OP PCR tests, professional clearance, or resolved symptoms. Profiled with immunoSEQ multiplex PCR; TCRdb holds only in-frame clones, not every one. The sample has 490,000 or so clones, around nine tenths seen once; the top ten hold approximately 8%. The clonotype comes from a woman aged 55-69 years who had recovered from COVID-19. The chain has TRBV5-6 and TRBJ2-5; a weak D match, TRBD1 (6 bases). The sequencing sample was made of PBMCs or T cells enriched from blood (not recorded which). CDR3 DNA: TGTGCCAGCAGCTTTCTTACGACAGGCGAGGAGACCCAGTACTTC. Translated: CASSFLTTGEETQYF. Full variable domain (outside the CDR3, taken from reference TRBV5-6 and TRBJ2-5): DAGVTQSPTHLIKTRGQQVTLRCSPKSGHDTVSWYQQALGQGPQFIFQYYEEEERQRGNFPDRFSGHQFPNYSSELNVNALLLGDSALYLCASSFLTTGEETQYFGPGTRLLVL.